What follows are 24 T cell receptor beta chains derived from one specimen sequenced in a study of CD8 T cells in Susac syndrome (dated by TCRdb to the late 2010s). To prepare the library, the immunoSEQ multiplex PCR assay was applied. RNA was extracted using the RNeasy kit, and about 0.45 to 1 microgram was reverse transcribed with random hexamers. TCRdb trimmed the raw reads at Q25, called clones with MiXCR and kept productive beta chains. When rows share a CDR3 protein, they turn into one entry using the most common DNA and genes. Here the sample has under 200,000 distinct CDR3 sequences; 90% to 95% occur a single time. The ten biggest clones cover approximately 0.094% of the sample. Input material: CD4+ T cells from PBMCs. These receptors came from a human donor in good health.

The CDR3 nucleotides read TGTGCCAGCAGCACGGGACTAGCGGGGGTCTACGAGCAGTACGTC. It translates to CASSTGLAGVYEQYV. The chain employs TRBV7-9 and TRBJ2-7, with 14 bases aligning to TRBD2. Trimming at V came to 5 bases and at J to 3 bases, leaving 3 bases not matched to a gene. The CDR3 contains 15 residues. The germline V gene has CDR1 SEHNR and CDR2 FQNEAQ (reference sequence).

The CDR3 protein is CASSAYEPQAVSGEQYF. CDR3 sequence (DNA): TGTGCCAGCAGTGCGTATGAGCCCCAGGCCGTTAGTGGCGAGCAGTACTTC. The gene calls are TRBV6-1 and TRBJ2-7; D is ambiguous. Trimming took 4 bases from V and 6 from J, leaving 25 bases between them. Germline lookup yields CDR1 MNHNS and CDR2 SASEGT. There are 17 residues in the CDR3.

This clonotype was seen just once. This chain connects TRBV3-1 to TRBJ1-5; D ambiguous. There are 15 residues in the CDR3. Per the germline V gene, CDR1 is LGHDT and CDR2 is YNNKEL (reference sequence). V shed 5 bases and J shed 0 bases, with 11 bases lying between them. The CDR3 sequence: CASSWTPDSNQPQHF. Written as DNA, the CDR3 is TGTGCCAGCAGCTGGACGCCGGATAGCAATCAGCCCCAGCATTTT.

This sequence joins TRBV9 and TRBJ1-2; possibly TRBD1 for D (5 bases). The CDR3 spans 13 residues. Trimming shortened V by 1 base and J by 4 bases, and 8 bases separated the two germline ends. Germline V gene lookup returns CDR1 SGDLS and CDR2 YYNGEE. CDR3 in amino acids: CASSVSQGYGYTF. The CDR3 nucleotides read TGTGCCAGCAGCGTATCTCAGGGCTATGGCTACACCTTC.

This rearrangement joins TRBV10-3 to TRBJ2-7; possible D gene TRBD2, 6 bases. V lost 4 bases and J lost 6, with 13 bases in between. The CDR3 is 13 residues long. The V gene's germline CDR1 is ENHRY and CDR2 SYGVKD. CDR3 residues: CAISGTTGSEQYV. The CDR3 DNA is TGTGCCATCAGTGGGACTACCGGGTCCGAGCAGTACGTC.

In this sample, this clonotype turned up once. The chain combines TRBV25-1 with TRBJ2-2; TRBD1 matches 8 bases. There are 15 residues in the CDR3. The V gene's germline CDR1 is MGHDK and CDR2 SYGVNS. J gave up 6 bases and V 4 bases, and 7 bases lay outside the gene matches. In nucleotides, the CDR3 is TGTGCCAGCAGTGCTACACAGGGGGTTTCCGGGGAGCTGTTTTTT. Amino acid sequence: CASSATQGVSGELFF.

The rearrangement uses TRBV20-1 and TRBJ2-2; D is perhaps TRBD1 (6 bases). V shed 6 bases and J shed 3 bases, with 14 bases lying between them. The germline gives CDR1 DFQATT, CDR2 SNEGSKA (reference sequence). The CDR3 contains 14 residues. DNA for the CDR3: TGCAGTGCCCAACCAGGGGTCGACACCGGGGAGCTGTTTTTT. Translated: CSAQPGVDTGELFF.

The chain has TRBV28 and TRBJ2-7, with 8 positions matching TRBD2. The ends lost 6 bases at V and 2 bases at J; junction bases unmatched: 6. In germline, CDR1 is MDHEN, CDR2 SYDVKM. CDR3 size: 14 residues. DNA of the CDR3: TGTGCCAGCAGGAATAGCGGGGAGCCCTACGAGCAGTACGTC. Residues: CASRNSGEPYEQYV.

The count of this clonotype is one. The J gene is TRBJ1-1, the V gene TRBV6-2 or TRBV6-3; TRBD1 might be the D (5 bases). The germline V gene encodes CDR1 MNHEY and CDR2 SVGEGT. V shed 7 bases and J shed 5 bases, with 17 bases lying between them. The CDR3 is made up of 14 amino acids. CDR3 sequence: CASTPIGGGTEAFF. CDR3 DNA sequence: TGTGCCAGCACTCCTATCGGGGGAGGGACTGAAGCTTTCTTT.

The chain couples TRBV7-9 to TRBJ1-4; D is perhaps TRBD1 (6 bases). CDR1 is SEHNR and CDR2 is FQNEAQ in the germline V gene (reference sequence). Trimming left V 5 bases short and J 7 bases short, with 11 bases between. This CDR3 has 13 residues. The CDR3 DNA is TGTGCCAGCAGCCCCAAAGGGGGTGAAAAACTGTTTTTT. Amino acid sequence: CASSPKGGEKLFF.

The J gene is TRBJ1-5, the V gene TRBV29-1; maybe TRBD1 (5 bases). This CDR3 region has 13 residues. V was shortened by 6 bases and J by 3 bases, with 12 bases between the two germline ends. In germline, CDR1 is SQVTM, CDR2 ANQGSEA. The CDR3, as DNA: TGCAGCGTGCTGACAGTGAACAATCAGCCCCAGCATTTT. Translation gives CSVLTVNNQPQHF.

This chain uses TRBV7-9 with TRBJ2-3, with TRBD2 matching over 8 bases. CDR1 is SEHNR, CDR2 FQNEAQ, per germline (reference sequence). CDR3 length equals 16 residues. V trimming: 4 bases; J trimming: 0 bases; junction bases outside the gene matches: 6. The CDR3 bases are TGTGCCAGCAGCTCCAATCGCGGGGGGAGCACAGATACGCAGTATTTT. Protein sequence: CASSSNRGGSTDTQYF.

V usage is TRBV20-1 and J usage is TRBJ1-4; 11 bases are a match to TRBD1. Unmatched junction bases numbered 4, after V lost 6 bases and J lost 7 bases. Germline-derived CDR1 and CDR2 are DFQATT and SNEGSKA (reference sequence). The CDR3 consists of 13 residues. The CDR3 protein is CSADGTGGEKLFF. The CDR3 DNA reads TGCAGTGCCGACGGGACAGGGGGTGAAAAACTGTTTTTT.

V usage is TRBV3-1 and J usage is TRBJ2-3; 8 bases match TRBD2. The CDR3 totals 17 residues. Trimming at V came to 1 base and at J to 5 bases, leaving 11 bases not matched to a gene. Looked up from germline, CDR1 is LGHDT and CDR2 is YNNKEL (reference sequence). The CDR3 sequence is CASSQAGGADIGDTQYF. The CDR3 region has the DNA TGTGCCAGCAGCCAAGCCGGGGGGGCCGATATAGGAGATACGCAGTATTTT.

The chain employs TRBV27 and TRBJ2-7; D is tentatively TRBD1 or TRBD2 (5 bases each). The CDR3 sequence is 14 residues long. The germline V gene has CDR1 MNHEY and CDR2 SMNVEV (reference sequence). V lost 5 bases and J 2 bases, leaving 13 bases between the germline ends. The CDR3 bases are TGTGCCAGCAGTCAACGGGACCCAGCCTACGAGCAGTACTTC. It translates to CASSQRDPAYEQYF.

This clonotype was observed a handful of times. The chain is built from TRBV11-2 and TRBJ2-1; no reliable D call. V lost 1 base and J lost 5, with 3 bases in between. The germline gives CDR1 SGHAT, CDR2 FQNNGV. CDR3 length equals 12 residues. In DNA form, the CDR3 reads TGTGCCAGCAGCTTAGTTCACAATGAGCAGTTCTTC. Protein sequence: CASSLVHNEQFF.

V is TRBV29-1 and J is TRBJ1-1; D unclear. The CDR3 consists of 10 residues. Germline V gene data show CDR1 as SQVTM and CDR2 as ANQGSEA. Trimming stripped 3 bases from V and 1 base from J, with 0 bases between. The CDR3 DNA sequence: TGCAGCGTTGAGAACACTGAAGCTTTCTTT. Residues: CSVENTEAFF. Using reference TRBV29-1 and TRBJ1-1 for the parts outside the CDR3, the full variable domain is SAVISQKPSRDICQRGTSLTIQCQVDSQVTMMFWYRQQPGQSLTLIATANQGSEATYESGFVIDKFPISRPNLTFSTLTVSNMSPEDSSIYLCSVENTEAFFGQGTRLTVV.

The chain carries TRBV6-5 and TRBJ2-5; the D gene is possibly TRBD1 (5 bases). Germline CDR1 and CDR2: MNHEY and SVGAGI. V was shortened by 5 bases and J by 4 bases, with 11 bases between the two germline ends. The CDR3 is 13 amino acids. The CDR3 coding sequence is TGTGCCAGCAGTGTGGGGCGGTCAGAGACCCAGTACTTC. Its translation is CASSVGRSETQYF.

The chain employs TRBV7-2 and TRBJ1-5, with a tentative D call TRBD1 (5 bases). Per the germline V gene, CDR1 is SGHTA and CDR2 is FQGNSA. This CDR3 spans 16 amino acids. V dropped 1 base and J dropped 4 bases, with 14 bases sitting between them. In nucleotides, the CDR3 is TGTGCCAGCAGCTTAGTACGTATGACAGCTAATCAGCCCCAGCATTTT. This gives the protein CASSLVRMTANQPQHF.

The table lists this clonotype with a count of one. V is TRBV4-1 and J is TRBJ1-5; D possibly corresponds to TRBD1 (5 bases). V lost 1 base and J 7 bases, leaving 14 bases between the germline ends. This CDR3 region has 15 residues. Germline-derived CDR1 and CDR2 are MGHRA and YSYEKL. CDR3 coding DNA: TGCGCCAGCAGCCAAGTTGGGGACGCGGGGCAGCCCCAGCATTTT. Amino acids: CASSQVGDAGQPQHF.

V gene TRBV28 combines with J gene TRBJ2-7; D could derive from TRBD1 or TRBD2 (5 bases each). The V gene's germline CDR1 is MDHEN and CDR2 SYDVKM. Trimming removed 4 bases at V and 0 bases at J, with 10 bases between. The CDR3 spans 14 residues. CDR3: CASSSAGSSYEQYV. CDR3 bases: TGTGCCAGCAGTTCGGCAGGGAGCTCCTACGAGCAGTACGTC.

The rearrangement joins TRBV14 to TRBJ2-1; 9 nucleotides line up with TRBD1. The CDR3 extends over 16 amino acids. Germline V gene lookup returns CDR1 SGHDN and CDR2 FVKESK. Trimming took 3 bases from V and 4 from J; bases not matched to a gene: 7. CDR3 in DNA: TGTGCCAGCAGCCACGGGAGACAGGGGGAGTACAATGAGCAGTTCTTC. This translates into CASSHGRQGEYNEQFF. The full variable domain, rest sourced from reference TRBV14 and TRBJ2-1, is EAGVTQFPSHSVIEKGQTVTLRCDPISGHDNLYWYRRVMGKEIKFLLHFVKESKQDESGMPNNRFLAERTGGTYSTLKVQPAELEDSGVYFCASSHGRQGEYNEQFFGPGTRLTVL.

This clonotype was counted once. This sequence joins TRBV27 and TRBJ1-6; the D gene is possibly TRBD1 (6 bases). Germline lookup yields CDR1 MNHEY and CDR2 SMNVEV (reference sequence). CDR3 length: 15 residues. With 0 bases removed from V and 10 bases from J, the gap between germline ends came to 13 bases. CDR3 in DNA: TGTGCCAGCAGTTTATCGTGGGGGGCAGAGTCACCCCTCCACTTT. It specifies CASSLSWGAESPLHF.

This chain uses TRBV27 with TRBJ2-7; TRBD2 is a possible D gene (5 bases). V lost 5 bases, J lost 3 bases, and 8 bases lay in between. The CDR3 runs 12 residues. From germline, CDR1 is MNHEY and CDR2 SMNVEV (reference sequence). The CDR3 DNA reads TGTGCCAGCAGTATCCGGGGCTACGAGCAGTACTTC. This codes for CASSIRGYEQYF.